The sequence of this TCR beta chain was determined in a study of T cells in women clearing cervical HPV infection. The overall study: Blood came at first lesion visit for cases, post-clearance for controls. Findings and caveats of the study: TRBV6-7 relative abundance averaged about 0.11% in cases and 0.15% to 0.2% in controls.

Average input was roughly 1,200 ng genomic DNA for immunoSEQ TCR beta CDR3 amplification. Libraries were prepared by immunoSEQ multiplex PCR; TCRdb keeps only in-frame clonotypes and omits some of them. The sample totals 23,000 or so clones; its top ten clones hold roughly 2.5%. As for this clone: Its antigen is unidentified. The CDR3 extends 3 residues past the end of the read, so its final part is completed from the germline J gene.

The V and J ends lost 4 bases and 1 base respectively, with 5 bases between them. Germline loops: CDR1 GTSNPN, CDR2 SVGIG (reference sequence). The CDR3 covers 12 residues. This sequence originates from a woman between 18 and 75 years old with a cervical HPV16 infection that either progressed to CIN3+ or cleared (not recorded which). The rearrangement links TRBV30 to TRBJ1-3; D is uncertain. Specimen: blood buffy coat. The CDR3 region is CAWKASGNTIYF. Partial CDR3 DNA: TGTGCCTGGAAGGCATCTGGAAACACC.